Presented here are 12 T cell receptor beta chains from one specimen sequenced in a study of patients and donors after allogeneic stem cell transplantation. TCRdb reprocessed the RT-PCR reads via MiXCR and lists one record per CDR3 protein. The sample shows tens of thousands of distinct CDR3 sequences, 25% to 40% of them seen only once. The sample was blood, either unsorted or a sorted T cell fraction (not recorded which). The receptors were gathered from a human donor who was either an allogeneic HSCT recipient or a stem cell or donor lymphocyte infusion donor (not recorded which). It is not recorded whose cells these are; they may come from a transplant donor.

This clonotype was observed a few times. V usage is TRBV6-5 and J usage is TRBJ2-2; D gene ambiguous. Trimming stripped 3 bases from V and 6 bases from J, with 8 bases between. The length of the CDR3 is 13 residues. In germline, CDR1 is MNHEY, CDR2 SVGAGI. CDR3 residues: CASSYSRAGELFF. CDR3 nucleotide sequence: TGTGCCAGCAGTTATAGCCGGGCCGGGGAGCTGTTTTTT.

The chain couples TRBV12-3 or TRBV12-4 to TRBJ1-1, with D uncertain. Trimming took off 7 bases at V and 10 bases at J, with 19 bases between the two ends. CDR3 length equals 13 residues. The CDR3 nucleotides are TGTGCCAGCACCTCAGTAACGCCAGAGGCAGCTTTCTTT. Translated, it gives CASTSVTPEAAFF.

The CDR3 reads CASSYWTGGASQPAKNIQYF. Here the CDR3 DNA reads TGCGCCAGCAGCTACTGGACAGGGGGCGCCTCACAGCCGGCCAAAAACATTCAGTACTTC. J is TRBJ2-4 and V is TRBV5-1; 11 bases are shared with TRBD1. The germline V gene has CDR1 SGHRS and CDR2 YFSETQ. The CDR3 runs 20 residues. The V gene end was trimmed by 3 bases and the J gene end by 1 base; junction bases not matched to a gene: 15.

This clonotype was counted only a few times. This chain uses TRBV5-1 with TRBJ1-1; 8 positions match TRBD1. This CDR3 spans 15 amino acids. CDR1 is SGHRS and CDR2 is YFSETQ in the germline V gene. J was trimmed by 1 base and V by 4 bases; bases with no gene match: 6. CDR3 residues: CASSNPGTGNTEAFF. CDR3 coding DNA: TGCGCCAGCAGCAACCCCGGGACAGGGAACACTGAAGCTTTCTTT.

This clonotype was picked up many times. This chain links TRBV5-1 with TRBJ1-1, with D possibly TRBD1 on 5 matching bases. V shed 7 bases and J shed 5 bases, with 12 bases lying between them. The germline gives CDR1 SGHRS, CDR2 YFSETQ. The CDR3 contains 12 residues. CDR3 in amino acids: CASRGGETEAFF. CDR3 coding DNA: TGCGCCAGCCGTGGGGGAGAGACTGAAGCTTTCTTT.

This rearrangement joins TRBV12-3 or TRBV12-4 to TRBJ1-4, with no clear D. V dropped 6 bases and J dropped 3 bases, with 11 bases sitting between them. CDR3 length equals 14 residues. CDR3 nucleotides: TGTGCCAGCAGGGGAATAGGATCTAATGAAAAACTGTTTTTT. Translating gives CASRGIGSNEKLFF.

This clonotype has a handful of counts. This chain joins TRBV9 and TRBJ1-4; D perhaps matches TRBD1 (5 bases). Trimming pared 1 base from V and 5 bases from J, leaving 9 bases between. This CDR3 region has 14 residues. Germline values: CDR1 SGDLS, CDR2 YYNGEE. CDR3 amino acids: CASSVSQGNEKLFF. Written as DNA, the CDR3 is TGTGCCAGCAGCGTAAGCCAGGGAAATGAAAAACTGTTTTTT.

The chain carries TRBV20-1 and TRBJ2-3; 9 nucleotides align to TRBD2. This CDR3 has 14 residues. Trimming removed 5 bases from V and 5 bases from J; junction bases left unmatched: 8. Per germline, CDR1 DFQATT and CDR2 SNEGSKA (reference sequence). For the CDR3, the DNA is TGCAGTGCTCCGGCGGGAGGGCCGGGAGATACGCAGTATTTT. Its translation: CSAPAGGPGDTQYF.

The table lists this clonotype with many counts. The CDR3 protein is CSAMGQGGQPQHF. The CDR3, as DNA: TGCAGTGCGATGGGCCAGGGCGGACAGCCCCAGCATTTT. This rearrangement joins TRBV20-1 to TRBJ1-5; a weak D match, TRBD1 (5 bases). The CDR3 contains 13 residues. Germline values: CDR1 DFQATT, CDR2 SNEGSKA (reference sequence). Trimming left V 6 bases short and J 7 bases short, with 16 bases between.

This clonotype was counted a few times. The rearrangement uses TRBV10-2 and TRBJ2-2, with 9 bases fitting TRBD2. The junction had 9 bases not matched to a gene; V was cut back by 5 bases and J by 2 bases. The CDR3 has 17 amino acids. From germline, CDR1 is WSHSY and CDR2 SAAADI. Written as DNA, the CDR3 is TGCGCCAGCAGTCGACGGAGCGGGAGGACTAACACCGGGGAGCTGTTTTTT. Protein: CASSRRSGRTNTGELFF.

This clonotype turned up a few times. The CDR3 reads CATSRDVMNTEAFF. CDR3 nucleotide sequence: TGTGCCACCAGCAGAGATGTGATGAACACTGAAGCTTTCTTT. J is TRBJ1-1 and V is TRBV15; D not resolved. The germline gives CDR1 LNHNV, CDR2 YYDKDF (reference sequence). Trimming shortened V by 0 bases and J by 0 bases, and 5 bases separated the two germline ends. The CDR3 loop spans 14 amino acids.

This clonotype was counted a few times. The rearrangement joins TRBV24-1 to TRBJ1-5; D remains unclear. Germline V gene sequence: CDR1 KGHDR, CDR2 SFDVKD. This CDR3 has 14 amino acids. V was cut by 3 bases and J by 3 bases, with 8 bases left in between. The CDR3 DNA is TGTGCCACCAGTGATACCTCTATCAATCAGCCCCAGCATTTT. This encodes CATSDTSINQPQHF.